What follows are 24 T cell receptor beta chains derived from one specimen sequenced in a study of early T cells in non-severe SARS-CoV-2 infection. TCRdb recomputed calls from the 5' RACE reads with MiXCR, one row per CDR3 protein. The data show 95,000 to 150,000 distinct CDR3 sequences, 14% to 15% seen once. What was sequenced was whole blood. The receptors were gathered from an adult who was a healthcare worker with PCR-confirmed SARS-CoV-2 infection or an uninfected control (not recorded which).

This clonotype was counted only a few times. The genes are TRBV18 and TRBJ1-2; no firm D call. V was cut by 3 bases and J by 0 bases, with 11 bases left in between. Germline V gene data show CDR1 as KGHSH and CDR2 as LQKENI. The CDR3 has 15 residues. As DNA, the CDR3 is TGTGCCAGCTCACCGGATGTGAGGGCTAACTATGGCTACACCTTC. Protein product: CASSPDVRANYGYTF.

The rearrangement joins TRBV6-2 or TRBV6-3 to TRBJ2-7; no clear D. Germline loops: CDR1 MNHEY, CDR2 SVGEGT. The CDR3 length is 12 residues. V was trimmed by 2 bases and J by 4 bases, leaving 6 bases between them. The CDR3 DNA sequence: TGTGCCAGCAGTTACGTCTCTTACGAGCAGTACTTC. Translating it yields CASSYVSYEQYF.

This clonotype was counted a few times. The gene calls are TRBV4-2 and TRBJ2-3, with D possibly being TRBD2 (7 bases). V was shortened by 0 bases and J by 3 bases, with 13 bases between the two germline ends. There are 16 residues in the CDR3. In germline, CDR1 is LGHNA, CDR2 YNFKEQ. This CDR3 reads CASSQEGGALTDTQYF. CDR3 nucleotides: TGTGCCAGCAGCCAAGAAGGGGGGGCCCTGACAGATACGCAGTATTTT.

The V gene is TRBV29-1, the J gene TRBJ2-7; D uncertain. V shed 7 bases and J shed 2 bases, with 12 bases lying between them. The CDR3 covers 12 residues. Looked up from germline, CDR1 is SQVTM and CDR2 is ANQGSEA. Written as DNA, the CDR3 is TGCAGCGGCTCCCTTGGGGCCTACGAGCAGTACTTC. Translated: CSGSLGAYEQYF.

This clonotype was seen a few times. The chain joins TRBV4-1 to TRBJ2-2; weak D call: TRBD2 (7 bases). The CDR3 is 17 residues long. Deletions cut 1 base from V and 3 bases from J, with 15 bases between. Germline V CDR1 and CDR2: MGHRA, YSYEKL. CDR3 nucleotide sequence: TGCGCCAGCAGCCAAGTCTGGGGGGGCCGGGACACCGGGGAGCTGTTTTTT. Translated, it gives CASSQVWGGRDTGELFF.

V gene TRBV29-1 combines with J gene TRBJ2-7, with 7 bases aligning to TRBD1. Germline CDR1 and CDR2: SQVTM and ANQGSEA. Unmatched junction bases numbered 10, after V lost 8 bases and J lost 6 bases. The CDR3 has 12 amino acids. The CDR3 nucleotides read TGCAGCATTGGGGGACAGTACAGCGAGCAGTACTTC. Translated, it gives CSIGGQYSEQYF.

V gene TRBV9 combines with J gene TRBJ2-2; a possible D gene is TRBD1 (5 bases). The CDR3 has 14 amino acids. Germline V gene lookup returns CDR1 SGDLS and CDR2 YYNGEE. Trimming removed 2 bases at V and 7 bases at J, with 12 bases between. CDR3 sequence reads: CASSVETAHGELFF. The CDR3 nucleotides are TGTGCCAGCAGCGTGGAGACAGCCCACGGGGAGCTGTTTTTT.

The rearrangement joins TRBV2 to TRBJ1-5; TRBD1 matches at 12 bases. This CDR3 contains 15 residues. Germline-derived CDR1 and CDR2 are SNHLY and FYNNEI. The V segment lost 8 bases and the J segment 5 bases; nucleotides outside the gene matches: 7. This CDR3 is CASLPGQGAYQPQHF. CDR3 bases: TGTGCCAGCCTCCCGGGACAGGGGGCCTATCAGCCCCAGCATTTT.

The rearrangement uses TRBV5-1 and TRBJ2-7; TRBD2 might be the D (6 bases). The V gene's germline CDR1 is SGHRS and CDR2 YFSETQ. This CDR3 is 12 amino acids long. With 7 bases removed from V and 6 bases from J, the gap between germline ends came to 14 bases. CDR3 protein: CASHGDGSEQYF. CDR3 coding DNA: TGCGCCAGCCACGGGGACGGGAGCGAGCAGTACTTC.

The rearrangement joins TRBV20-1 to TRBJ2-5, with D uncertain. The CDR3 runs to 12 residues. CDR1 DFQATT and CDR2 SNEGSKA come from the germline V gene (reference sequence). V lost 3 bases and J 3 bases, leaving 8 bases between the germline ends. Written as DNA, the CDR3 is TGCAGTGCTAGTGACCAGAAAGAGACCCAGTACTTC. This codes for CSASDQKETQYF.

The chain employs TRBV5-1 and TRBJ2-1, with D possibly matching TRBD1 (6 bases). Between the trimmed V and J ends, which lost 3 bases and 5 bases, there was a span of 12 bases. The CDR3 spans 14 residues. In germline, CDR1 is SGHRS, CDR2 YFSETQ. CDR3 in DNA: TGCGCCAGCAGCTCTTCCCCAGGGGACAATGAGCAGTTCTTC. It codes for CASSSSPGDNEQFF.

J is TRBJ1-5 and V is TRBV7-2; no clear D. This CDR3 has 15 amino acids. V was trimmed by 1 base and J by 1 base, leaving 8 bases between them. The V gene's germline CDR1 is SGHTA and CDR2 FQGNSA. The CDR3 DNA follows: TGTGCCAGCAGCTTAGACAGAGGGAGCAATCAGCCCCAGCATTTT. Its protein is CASSLDRGSNQPQHF.

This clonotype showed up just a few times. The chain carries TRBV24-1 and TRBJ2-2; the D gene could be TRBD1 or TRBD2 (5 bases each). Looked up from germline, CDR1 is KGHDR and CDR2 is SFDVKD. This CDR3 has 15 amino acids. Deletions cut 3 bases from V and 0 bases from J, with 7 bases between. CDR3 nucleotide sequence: TGTGCCACCAGTGATGGGGGACCGAACACCGGGGAGCTGTTTTTT. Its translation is CATSDGGPNTGELFF.

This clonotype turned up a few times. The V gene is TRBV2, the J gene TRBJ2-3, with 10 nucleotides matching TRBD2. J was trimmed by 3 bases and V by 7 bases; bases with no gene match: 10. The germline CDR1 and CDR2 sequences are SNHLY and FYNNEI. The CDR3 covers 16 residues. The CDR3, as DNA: TGTGCCAGCATGAAGGCCAGCGGGGGGGCTACAGATACGCAGTATTTT. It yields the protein CASMKASGGATDTQYF.

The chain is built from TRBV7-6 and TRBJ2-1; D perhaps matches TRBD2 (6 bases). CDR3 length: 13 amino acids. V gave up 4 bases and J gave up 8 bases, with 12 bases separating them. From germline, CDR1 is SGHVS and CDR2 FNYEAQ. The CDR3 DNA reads TGTGCCAGCAGCTCCCTTCGGGAGTATGAGCAGTTCTTC. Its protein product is CASSSLREYEQFF.

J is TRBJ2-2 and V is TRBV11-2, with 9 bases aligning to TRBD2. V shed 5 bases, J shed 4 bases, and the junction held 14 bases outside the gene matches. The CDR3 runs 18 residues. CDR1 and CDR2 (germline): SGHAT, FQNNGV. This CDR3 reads CASSPRTGTSSLTGELFF. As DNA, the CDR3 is TGTGCCAGCAGCCCCCGAACCGGGACTAGCAGCCTCACCGGGGAGCTGTTTTTT.

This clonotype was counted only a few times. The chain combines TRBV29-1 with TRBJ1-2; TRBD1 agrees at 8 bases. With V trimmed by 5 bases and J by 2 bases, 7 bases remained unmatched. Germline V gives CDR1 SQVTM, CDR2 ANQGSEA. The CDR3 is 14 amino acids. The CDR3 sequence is CSVSGGQANYGYTF. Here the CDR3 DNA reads TGCAGCGTTTCAGGGGGACAGGCCAACTATGGCTACACCTTC. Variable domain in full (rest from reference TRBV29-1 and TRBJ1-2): SAVISQKPSRDICQRGTSLTIQCQVDSQVTMMFWYRQQPGQSLTLIATANQGSEATYESGFVIDKFPISRPNLTFSTLTVSNMSPEDSSIYLCSVSGGQANYGYTFGSGTRLTVV.

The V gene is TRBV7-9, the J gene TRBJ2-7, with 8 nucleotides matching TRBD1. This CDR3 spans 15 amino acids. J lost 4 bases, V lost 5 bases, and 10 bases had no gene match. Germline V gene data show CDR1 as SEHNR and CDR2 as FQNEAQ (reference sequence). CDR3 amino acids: CASSPARGRVYEQYF. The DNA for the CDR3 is TGTGCCAGCAGCCCAGCCAGGGGGCGCGTATACGAGCAGTACTTC.

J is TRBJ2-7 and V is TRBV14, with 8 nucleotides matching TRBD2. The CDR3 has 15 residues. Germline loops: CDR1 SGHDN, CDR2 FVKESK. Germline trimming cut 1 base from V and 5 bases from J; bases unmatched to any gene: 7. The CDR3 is CASSQVSRGAHEQYF. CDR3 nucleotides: TGTGCCAGCAGCCAAGTATCGCGGGGGGCTCACGAGCAGTACTTC. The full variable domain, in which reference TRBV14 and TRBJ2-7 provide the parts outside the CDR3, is EAGVTQFPSHSVIEKGQTVTLRCDPISGHDNLYWYRRVMGKEIKFLLHFVKESKQDESGMPNNRFLAERTGGTYSTLKVQPAELEDSGVYFCASSQVSRGAHEQYFGPGTRLTVT.

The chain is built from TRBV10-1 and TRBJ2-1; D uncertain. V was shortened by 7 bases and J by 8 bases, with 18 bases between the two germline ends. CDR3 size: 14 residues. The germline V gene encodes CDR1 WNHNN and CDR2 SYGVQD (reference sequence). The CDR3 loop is CASTPILGYHEQFF. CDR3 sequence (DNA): TGCGCCAGCACCCCGATACTGGGGTACCATGAGCAGTTCTTC.

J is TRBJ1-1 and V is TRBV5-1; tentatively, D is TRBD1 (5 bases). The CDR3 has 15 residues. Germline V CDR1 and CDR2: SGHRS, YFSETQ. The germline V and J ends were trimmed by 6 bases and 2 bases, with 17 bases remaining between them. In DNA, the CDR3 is TGCGCCAGCACCCCATCCGGGGCTAAAAACACTGAAGCTTTCTTT. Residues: CASTPSGAKNTEAFF.

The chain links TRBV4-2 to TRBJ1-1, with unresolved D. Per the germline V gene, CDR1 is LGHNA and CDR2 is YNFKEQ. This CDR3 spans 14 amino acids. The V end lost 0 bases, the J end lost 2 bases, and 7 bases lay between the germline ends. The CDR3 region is CASSQDDGNTEAFF. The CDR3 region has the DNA TGTGCCAGCAGCCAAGATGACGGCAACACTGAAGCTTTCTTT.

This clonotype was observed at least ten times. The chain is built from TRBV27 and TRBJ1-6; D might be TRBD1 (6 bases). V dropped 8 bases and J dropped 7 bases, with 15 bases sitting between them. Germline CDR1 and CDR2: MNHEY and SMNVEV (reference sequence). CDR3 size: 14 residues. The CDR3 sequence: CASGRYTGNSPLHF. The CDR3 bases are TGTGCCAGCGGACGATATACAGGGAATTCACCCCTCCACTTT.

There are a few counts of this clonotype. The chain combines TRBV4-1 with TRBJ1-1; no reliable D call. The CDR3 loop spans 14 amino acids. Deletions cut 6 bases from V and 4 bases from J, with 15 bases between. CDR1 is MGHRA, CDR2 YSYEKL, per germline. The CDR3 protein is CASRYAAGSTEAFF. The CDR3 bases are TGCGCCAGCAGATACGCCGCGGGAAGCACTGAAGCTTTCTTT.